Below, 28 T cell receptor beta chains from the same sample are listed, as sequenced in a study of blood T cells in healthy people across ages. The second PCR ran roughly 7 to 12 cycles with a sample-barcoded 5' primer and J-beta primers. TCRdb processed the 5' RACE reads anew with MiXCR; each CDR3 protein has one entry. The repertoire holds about 510,000 distinct CDR3 sequences, with around a quarter as singletons. The data also belong to a second study, concerning T cells of mothers and their children.

Material: blood. These receptor sequences come from a boy aged 2-15 years in good health.

The genes are TRBV3-1 and TRBJ2-2; no firm D call. In germline, CDR1 is LGHDT, CDR2 YNNKEL (reference sequence). Between the trimmed V and J ends, which lost 4 bases and 1 base, there was a span of 7 bases. This CDR3 region has 14 residues. The CDR3 reads CASSPDGNTGELFF. As DNA, the CDR3 is TGTGCCAGCAGCCCGGACGGGAACACCGGGGAGCTGTTTTTT.

Turning to this clonotype: The CDR3 end shows no conserved phenylalanine or tryptophan, and so a read error is likely. The V call is TRBV6-5, the J call TRBJ2-5; TRBD2 agrees at 10 bases. The end of the DNA aligns better with TRBJ2-7, so the J call may be wrong. The length of the CDR3 is 15 residues. CDR1 is MNHEY, CDR2 SVGAGI, per germline. CDR3 protein: CASRYQTSGPYEQYS. The CDR3 DNA sequence: TGTGCCAGCAGATACCAGACTAGCGGGCCCTACGAGCAGTACTCC.

The chain combines TRBV20-1 with TRBJ2-1; possibly TRBD1 or TRBD2 for D (5 bases each). This CDR3 has 13 residues. Per the germline V gene, CDR1 is DFQATT and CDR2 is SNEGSKA (reference sequence). Between the trimmed V and J ends, which lost 5 bases and 10 bases, there was a span of 18 bases. CDR3 in DNA: TGCAGTGCTGGCGGGCCAGGACACAGAGAGCAGTTCTTC. It specifies CSAGGPGHREQFF.

The CDR3 spells CASSVGRSRVDEQFF. CDR3 bases: TGTGCCAGCAGCGTGGGACGAAGTAGGGTAGATGAGCAGTTCTTC. The chain uses TRBV9 and TRBJ2-1; D tentatively reads TRBD1 or TRBD2 (5 bases each). V was pared by 2 bases and J by 8 bases, with 17 bases between. Germline V gene sequence: CDR1 SGDLS, CDR2 YYNGEE. This CDR3 region has 15 residues.

There are a few counts of this clonotype. The V gene is TRBV5-1, the J gene TRBJ1-1, with no clear D. The CDR3 has 14 amino acids. Germline CDR1 is SGHRS and CDR2 is YFSETQ. Trimming shortened V by 4 bases and J by 4 bases, and 14 bases separated the two germline ends. The CDR3 region has the DNA TGCGCCAGCAGCCTTGGGGTGCGCGGCACTGAAGCTTTCTTT. Translation: CASSLGVRGTEAFF.

This clonotype was picked up a small number of times. The chain joins TRBV18 to TRBJ2-5; 9 positions agree with TRBD2. Germline V gives CDR1 KGHSH, CDR2 LQKENI. The V and J ends lost 0 bases and 4 bases, in that order; junction bases with no gene match: 15. This CDR3 has 19 residues. CDR3: CASSPPVETSGLLGETQYF. The DNA for the CDR3 is TGTGCCAGCTCACCACCGGTTGAAACTAGCGGGCTTCTTGGAGAGACCCAGTACTTC.

This clonotype was picked up one time. V gene TRBV10-2 combines with J gene TRBJ2-5; no reliable D call. The closer fit of TRBJ2-1 to the DNA end suggests the J call may be wrong. The CDR3 loop spans 12 amino acids. From germline, CDR1 is WSHSY and CDR2 SAAADI. The CDR3 protein is CASSEYDNEQFF. CDR3 nucleotide sequence: TGCGCCAGCAGTGAGTACGACAATGAGCAGTTCTTC.

The chain joins TRBV27 to TRBJ2-1; 8 bases align to TRBD2. J was trimmed by 3 bases and V by 5 bases; bases with no gene match: 15. Germline V CDR1 and CDR2: MNHEY, SMNVEV (reference sequence). The CDR3 is 18 amino acids. CDR3 DNA: TGTGCCAGCAGTCTATGGCCCCCATTACTAGCGGTCTACAATGAGCAGTTCTTC. Its translation is CASSLWPPLLAVYNEQFF.

V usage is TRBV4-2 and J usage is TRBJ2-5; TRBD2 aligns across 9 bases. The J call may be wrong; the DNA end is better matched by TRBJ2-1. The germline gives CDR1 LGHNA, CDR2 YNFKEQ. CDR3 length: 16 amino acids. DNA of the CDR3: TGTGCCAGCAGCGAACCAGGTTGGCGGGGGGGCGATGAGCAGTTCTTC. It translates to CASSEPGWRGGDEQFF.

The rearrangement joins TRBV2 to TRBJ2-5; D possibly matches TRBD1 or TRBD2 (5 bases each). CDR1 and CDR2 (germline): SNHLY, FYNNEI. V dropped 6 bases and J dropped 1 base, with 15 bases sitting between them. The CDR3 consists of 15 residues. CDR3 DNA: TGTGCCAGCAGGTTGCCCGTTGGGACCCAAGAGACCCAGTACTTC. Amino acid sequence: CASRLPVGTQETQYF. The full variable domain, completed using reference TRBV2 and TRBJ2-5, is EPEVTQTPSHQVTQMGQEVILRCVPISNHLYFYWYRQILGQKVEFLVSFYNNEISEKSEIFDDQFSVERPDGSNFTLKIRSTKLEDSAMYFCASRLPVGTQETQYFGPGTRLLVL.

This clonotype appeared a few times. This sequence joins TRBV7-9 and TRBJ2-5; maybe TRBD1 (6 bases). TRBJ2-1 explains the end of the DNA better; the J call may be wrong. In germline, CDR1 is SEHNR, CDR2 FQNEAQ (reference sequence). The CDR3 is 15 residues long. CDR3 in amino acids: CASSSYRESGNEQFF. DNA of the CDR3: TGTGCCAGCAGCTCATACAGGGAGTCCGGGAATGAGCAGTTCTTC.

This clonotype showed up just a few times. This chain links TRBV30 with TRBJ2-3, with unresolved D. Germline V gene sequence: CDR1 GTSNPN, CDR2 SVGIG (reference sequence). The CDR3 is made up of 14 amino acids. V gave up 0 bases and J gave up 1 base, with 8 bases separating them. The DNA for the CDR3 is TGTGCCTGGAGTGTCCTCGGAGGCACAGATACGCAGTATTTT. Protein sequence: CAWSVLGGTDTQYF.

This clonotype was counted between two and nine times. The chain's CDR3 is CASSFPLSAGGDLAKNIQYF. The CDR3 DNA reads TGTGCCAGCAGTTTTCCCTTATCCGCAGGAGGGGATTTAGCCAAAAACATTCAGTACTTC. This chain uses TRBV6-5 with TRBJ2-4; D might be TRBD2 (6 bases). Trimming removed 4 bases at V and 0 bases at J, with 25 bases between. CDR3 length: 20 residues. Germline CDR1 reads MNHEY; CDR2 reads SVGAGI.

In this sample, this clonotype turned up a few times. The chain recombines TRBV27 with TRBJ2-1, with 9 nucleotides matching TRBD1. Trimming at V came to 3 bases and at J to 6 bases, leaving 3 bases not matched to a gene. The germline V gene has CDR1 MNHEY and CDR2 SMNVEV (reference sequence). CDR3 length equals 14 residues. The CDR3 region has the DNA TGTGCCAGCAGTTTCGACAGGGGGAGCAATGAGCAGTTCTTC. It encodes CASSFDRGSNEQFF.

This clonotype was seen only a few times. The J gene is TRBJ2-5, the V gene TRBV13, with D tentatively TRBD2 (5 bases). The V and J ends lost 2 bases and 6 bases respectively, with 10 bases between them. The CDR3 totals 13 residues. The germline gives CDR1 PRHDT, CDR2 FYEKMQ (reference sequence). The DNA for the CDR3 is TGTGCCAGCAGCTTATATGGGAGAAAGACCCAGTACTTC. It yields the protein CASSLYGRKTQYF.

This chain links TRBV5-1 with TRBJ2-7, with a possible D match to TRBD1 (5 bases). The J call may be mistaken, given a closer DNA end match to TRBJ2-5. The CDR3 consists of 15 residues. CDR1 is SGHRS and CDR2 is YFSETQ in the germline V gene. CDR3 in DNA: TGCGCCAGCAGCTCGGACCAGGGCCGCGAAGAGACCCAGTACTTC. Translation: CASSSDQGREETQYF.

The rearrangement joins TRBV11-2 to TRBJ2-2, with 14 bases that match TRBD2. CDR1 and CDR2 from the germline V gene are SGHAT and FQNNGV. The V gene end was trimmed by 5 bases and the J gene end by 0 bases; junction bases not matched to a gene: 8. The CDR3 is made up of 19 amino acids. Written as DNA, the CDR3 is TGTGCCAGCAGCAAAAGACTAGCGGGAGGGCCTACGAACACCGGGGAGCTGTTTTTT. Residues: CASSKRLAGGPTNTGELFF. The full variable domain, with the rest looked up from reference TRBV11-2 and TRBJ2-2, is EAGVAQSPRYKIIEKRQSVAFWCNPISGHATLYWYQQILGQGPKLLIQFQNNGVVDDSQLPKDRFSAERLKGVDSTLKIQPAKLEDSAVYLCASSKRLAGGPTNTGELFFGEGSRLTVL.

This clonotype has more than one count but fewer than ten. V and J are TRBV10-2 and TRBJ1-1, with 8 bases matching TRBD1. V was clipped by 2 bases and J by 11 bases; unmatched bases: 7. Germline CDR1 WSHSY, CDR2 SAAADI. This CDR3 region has 13 residues. CDR3 sequence (DNA): TGCGCCAGCAGTGAGCATAAGGACAGGGCGGCTTTCTTT. Protein: CASSEHKDRAAFF.

This rearrangement joins TRBV14 to TRBJ1-4; 7 bases agree with TRBD1. This CDR3 has 16 residues. CDR1 and CDR2 (germline): SGHDN, FVKESK. The V and J ends lost 3 bases and 4 bases, in that order; junction bases with no gene match: 8. CDR3 bases: TGTGCCAGCAGCCAGGGACCGGGACAGAATAATGAAAAACTGTTTTTT. Its protein product is CASSQGPGQNNEKLFF.

This chain uses TRBV11-2 with TRBJ1-4, with D possibly being TRBD1 (6 bases). From germline, CDR1 is SGHAT and CDR2 FQNNGV. CDR3 length equals 15 residues. The ends were cut back, 4 bases at V and 7 bases at J, with 16 bases in the middle. The CDR3 bases are TGTGCCAGCAGCTCCCTACAGGGTTGGGGTGAAAAACTGTTTTTT. Protein product: CASSSLQGWGEKLFF.

The V gene is TRBV12-3 or TRBV12-4, the J gene TRBJ2-2; 7 bases line up with TRBD2. J was trimmed by 1 base and V by 6 bases; bases with no gene match: 2. CDR3 size: 14 residues. DNA for the CDR3: TGTGCCAGCAGAGGACTAGTGAACACCGGGGAGCTGTTTTTT. It codes for CASRGLVNTGELFF.

The chain has TRBV10-3 and TRBJ1-1, with 8 positions matching TRBD1. Germline values: CDR1 ENHRY, CDR2 SYGVKD. Germline trimming cut 8 bases from V and 2 bases from J; bases unmatched to any gene: 7. The CDR3 is 14 amino acids. The CDR3 region is CAIGGTGHNTEAFF. CDR3 sequence (DNA): TGTGCCATCGGGGGGACAGGCCATAACACTGAAGCTTTCTTT.

V and J are TRBV7-9 and TRBJ1-1; perhaps TRBD1 as D (6 bases). The CDR3 is made up of 15 amino acids. The V gene's germline CDR1 is SEHNR and CDR2 FQNEAQ (reference sequence). The V and J ends lost 5 bases and 2 bases respectively, with 15 bases between them. Here the CDR3 reads CASSLGGGANTEAFF. CDR3 DNA: TGTGCCAGCAGCCTGGGAGGGGGGGCCAACACTGAAGCTTTCTTT.

This chain links TRBV20-1 with TRBJ2-7; 12 bases align to TRBD1. J was trimmed by 4 bases and V by 1 base; bases with no gene match: 5. The CDR3 is 15 amino acids. Germline V lookup: CDR1 DFQATT, CDR2 SNEGSKA (reference sequence). The CDR3 reads CSARGGQGASYEQYF. CDR3 coding DNA: TGCAGTGCTAGAGGGGGACAGGGGGCGTCTTACGAGCAGTACTTC.

This clonotype was detected a few times. The rearrangement joins TRBV19 to TRBJ1-4; 7 bases are shared with TRBD1. Trimming removed 5 bases from V and 6 bases from J; junction bases left unmatched: 6. Per germline, CDR1 LNHDA and CDR2 SQIVND (reference sequence). The length of the CDR3 is 14 residues. In nucleotides, the CDR3 is TGTGCCAGTAGTTGGGACAGTGAAGATGAAAAACTGTTTTTT. This encodes CASSWDSEDEKLFF.

The CDR3 here is CSARVGQGRQPQHF. The CDR3 nucleotides read TGCAGTGCTAGAGTGGGACAGGGGCGGCAGCCCCAGCATTTT. The chain couples TRBV20-1 to TRBJ1-5, with 10 bases matching TRBD1. Per the germline V gene, CDR1 is DFQATT and CDR2 is SNEGSKA (reference sequence). V lost 1 base, J lost 7 bases, and 4 bases stayed unmatched. The CDR3 is 14 amino acids.

Many counts were recorded for this clonotype. This chain connects TRBV9 to TRBJ2-7; no definite D call. This CDR3 spans 13 amino acids. Germline assignment: CDR1 SGDLS and CDR2 YYNGEE. The V end was cut by 4 bases, the J end by 5 bases, with 13 bases between. CDR3 bases: TGTGCCAGCAGCCCCCCCCTAAGGGACGAGCAGTACTTC. Its protein product is CASSPPLRDEQYF.

This clonotype has just a few counts. The J gene is TRBJ1-5, the V gene TRBV5-1, with D possibly matching TRBD1 (5 bases). Per germline, CDR1 SGHRS and CDR2 YFSETQ. Between the trimmed V and J ends, which lost 0 bases and 3 bases, there was a span of 7 bases. This CDR3 has 14 amino acids. The CDR3 loop reads CASSLAGLNQPQHF. The CDR3 nucleotides read TGCGCCAGCAGCTTGGCGGGACTCAATCAGCCCCAGCATTTT.